This is a list of T cell receptor beta chains from one sample in a study of shared clonotypes between healthy human individuals. TCRdb keeps only in-frame clones here, not all; method: immunoSEQ multiplex PCR. The sample records about 2.2 million clones, around 93% being singletons. The material sequenced was naive CD8+ T cells from PBMCs. The source is a man younger than 35 in good health. Some clones in this sample may be carry-over from other donors' samples. Both conserved end residues are part of each CDR3.

J gene	V gene	CDR3 protein
TRBJ2-7	TRBV19	CATTTGNREQYF
TRBJ2-7	TRBV6-4	CASRTCGGEAPYEQYF
TRBJ1-2	TRBV4-3	CASSPGVAYGYTF
TRBJ2-7	TRBV5-1	CASSSGTGSYEQYF
TRBJ1-2	TRBV19	CASRERGYGYTF
TRBJ2-5	TRBV15	CATSRERAPQETQYF
TRBJ2-7	TRBV28	CASSFVGTGVYEQYF
TRBJ2-1	TRBV27	CASTPAWTSSYNEQFF
TRBJ1-1	TRBV6-5	CASSYGPYTEAFF
TRBJ2-7	TRBV9	CASSVAGLSGEQYF
TRBJ1-6	TRBV4-1	CASSPQRDSPLHF
TRBJ2-6	TRBV28	CASSLRLAGDNGANVLTF